The entry below describes one T cell receptor beta chain. Its target is not known. Here immunoSEQ multiplex PCR was the method, and the copy in TCRdb shows in-frame clones only, minus some. The sample gives 100,000 to 130,000 clones, about 85% of which show up once; around 3.1% is in the top ten. Germline V gene data show CDR1 as MDHEN and CDR2 as SYDVKM. The V and J ends lost 2 bases and 2 bases respectively, with 10 bases between them. The CDR3 has 14 residues. This record comes from a study of cytomegalovirus exposure and HLA in healthy donors. For the study at large: It was reported in a later analysis that the same platform had been used for the 90 to 150 validation repertoires as for the approximately 730 first-cohort repertoires.

Study results and caveats: Specific recognition of CMV antigens was confirmed in vitro for a few chains (all CMV-associated).

It was the approximately 120-subject validation cohort, separate from the approximately 700-subject first cohort, to which the donors belonged. This TCR came from a woman under 30 in good health and CMV-seronegative. Sequenced: PBMCs. V and J are TRBV28 and TRBJ2-7; the D gene is possibly TRBD2 (6 bases). The CDR3 DNA sequence: TGTGCCAGCAGTTTAGGAGGGGACCCCTACGAGCAGTACTTC. This translates into CASSLGGDPYEQYF.